This TCR beta chain derives from a study of blood T cells in healthy people across ages. Study-wide findings and caveats: More naive CD4+ cells and higher diversity were found in long-lived than in aged donors. No conclusive comparison of naive versus antigen-experienced cells was possible with unsorted PBMCs. The study regarded diversity estimates from one million T cells as underestimates.

Then a second PCR, running roughly 6 to 11 cycles, was carried out with a sample-barcoded 5' primer and a J-beta primer mix. From the 5' RACE reads, TCRdb called clonotypes with MiXCR, one entry per CDR3 protein. Among 870,000 or so distinct CDR3 sequences listed, 25% to 30% were seen once. Germline V gives CDR1 DFQATT, CDR2 SNEGSKA (reference sequence). The V gene end was trimmed by 5 bases and the J gene end by 7 bases; junction bases not matched to a gene: 8. This CDR3 region has 15 residues. To note about this clonotype: Its antigen remains unidentified.

Per sample, a minimum of 6.5 million PBMCs were isolated. Sequenced input: blood. The chain couples TRBV20-1 to TRBJ2-3; TRBD2 aligns across 14 bases. This clonotype originated in a woman aged 80 or over in good health. The CDR3: CSAPLTSGGANTQYF. For the CDR3, the DNA is TGCAGTGCTCCCTTGACTAGCGGGGGGGCAAATACGCAGTATTTT.